Below, one TCR beta chain is given with its context. Germline assignment: CDR1 SNHLY and CDR2 FYNNEI. The CDR3 consists of 11 residues. Trimming cost V 8 bases and J 6 bases; bases outside gene matches: 4. Described treatment: 15 to 20 received Ad26.COV2.S at low or high dose, single or two shots; roughly 5 received placebo; per-sample allocation not given. It was on day 63 after the first vaccine or placebo injection that samples were taken. Ad26 vector vaccine expressed Wuhan-strain SARS-CoV-2 spike. These data originate in a study of Ad26.COV2.S vaccination and SARS-CoV-2 variants. For the study at large: The Ad26.COV2.S arm of the COV1001 trial was where the donor was placed. Intramuscular Ad26.COV2.S at 5x10^10 or 1x10^11 viral particles.

Repertoires were generated with immunoSEQ multiplex PCR, while TCRdb's copy carries only in-frame clones and drops some. The sample carries 440,000 or so clones, around 91% recorded once. The V gene is TRBV2, the J gene TRBJ2-7; the match to TRBD1 covers 7 bases. The source of this sequence is a person aged 18 to 65 who received the Ad26.COV2.S COVID-19 vaccine or a placebo. Sequenced here: peripheral blood, sampled in a trial of Ad26.COV2.S vaccine versus placebo. The CDR3 is CASYYRGEQYF. DNA of the CDR3: TGTGCCAGCTATTACAGGGGCGAGCAGTACTTC.